The clone carrying this TCR beta chain was seen ten or more times. Its antigen is undetermined. This sample is part of a study of metastatic and nonmetastatic thyroid tumors. Study results and caveats: Reported TCR beta diversity, measured in blood and tumor, was significantly higher for malignant thyroid tumors than for benign nodules.

Per the authors' pipeline: A papillary thyroid cancer distant-metastasis classifier was built from CDR3 differences across clinicopathological groups. TCRdb re-called clones from the PCR reads using MiXCR. The V and J calls come from TCRdb's annotation, not from the publication. The table lists 20,000 to 25,000 clones, less than 20% of them singletons. The V gene lost 3 bases and the J gene lost 8 bases, with 8 bases spanning the gap. The CDR3 spans 11 residues. CDR1 is SGDLS, CDR2 YYNGEE, per germline. All patients were treatment-naive before thyroid surgery. This chain joins TRBV9 and TRBJ1-2; D ambiguous. Material: blood. The receptor comes from a female donor with papillary thyroid cancer or a benign thyroid nodule (not recorded which). Some clones in this sample may be carry-over from other donors' samples. The CDR3 nucleotides are TGTGCCAGCAGCGCTCCGGACGGCTACACCTTC. Residues: CASSAPDGYTF. The entire variable domain, with the rest obtained from reference TRBV9 and TRBJ1-2, is as follows: DSGVTQTPKHLITATGQRVTLRCSPRSGDLSVYWYQQSLDQGLQFLIQYYNGEERAKGNILERFSAQQFPDLHSELNLSSLELGDSALYFCASSAPDGYTFGSGTRLTVV.